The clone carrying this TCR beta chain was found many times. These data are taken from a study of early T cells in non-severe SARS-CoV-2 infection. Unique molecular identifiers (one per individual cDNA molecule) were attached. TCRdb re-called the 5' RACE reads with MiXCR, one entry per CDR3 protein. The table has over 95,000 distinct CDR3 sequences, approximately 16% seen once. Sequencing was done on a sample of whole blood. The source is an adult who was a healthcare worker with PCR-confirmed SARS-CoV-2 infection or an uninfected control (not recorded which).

Here the CDR3 reads CASSEFDRTEKLFF. The CDR3 coding sequence is TGTGCCAGCAGTGAATTCGATAGGACTGAAAAACTGTTTTTT. The V gene is TRBV2, the J gene TRBJ1-4; D is unresolved. Germline V gene data show CDR1 as SNHLY and CDR2 as FYNNEI. The CDR3 consists of 14 residues. Trimming left V 2 bases short and J 7 bases short, with 11 bases between.